This entry lists 2 T cell receptor beta chains sequenced from one sample in a study of memory CD4+ T cells and cytomegalovirus serostatus. Single viable CD3+CD4+CD8-CD45RO+ cells were sorted as the memory CD4+ T cells. Using immunoSEQ multiplex PCR, the repertoire was profiled, and TCRdb retains in-frame clones only, with some absent. The data contain about 75,000 clones, just under 80% of them singletons. The sequenced material came from memory CD4+ T cells from blood. These receptors all stem from an adult in good health and CMV-seropositive.

The genes are TRBV15 and TRBJ2-1, with TRBD1 identical over 8 bases. J was trimmed by 7 bases and V by 3 bases; bases with no gene match: 2. The CDR3 covers 13 residues. The germline V gene encodes CDR1 LNHNV and CDR2 YYDKDF (reference sequence). The CDR3 loop reads CATSRYRGNEQFF. In DNA, the CDR3 is TGTGCCACCAGCAGGTACAGGGGGAATGAGCAGTTCTTC.

This chain uses TRBV7-9 with TRBJ2-2; D is possibly TRBD1 or TRBD2 (5 bases each). Between the trimmed V and J ends, which lost 4 bases and 1 base, there was a span of 19 bases. Looked up from germline, CDR1 is SEHNR and CDR2 is FQNEAQ (reference sequence). CDR3 length equals 18 residues. CDR3: CASSSPPGGPLNTGELFF. CDR3 in DNA: TGTGCCAGCAGCTCCCCTCCTGGGGGACCGCTGAACACCGGGGAGCTGTTTTTT.